This T cell receptor (beta chain) is from a study of CD8 T cells in ankylosing spondylitis. Quantitative 5'-RACE with molecular barcodes produced the TCR beta libraries. TCRdb passed the 5' RACE reads through MiXCR, listing each CDR3 protein once. In the table there are about 150,000 distinct CDR3 sequences, 30% to 40% of which are singletons. This CDR3 contains 13 residues. V shed 4 bases and J shed 3 bases, with 12 bases lying between them. Germline V gene data show CDR1 as DFQATT and CDR2 as SNEGSKA (reference sequence). This clonotype showed up just a few times. J is TRBJ1-2 and V is TRBV20-1; D gene ambiguous. The origin of this receptor is a male donor with ankylosing spondylitis. What was sequenced was synovial fluid, either unsorted or a sorted T cell fraction (not recorded which). CDR3 nucleotides: TGCAGTGCTAAGCATGGTTCTGACTATGGCTACACCTTC. This translates into CSAKHGSDYGYTF.